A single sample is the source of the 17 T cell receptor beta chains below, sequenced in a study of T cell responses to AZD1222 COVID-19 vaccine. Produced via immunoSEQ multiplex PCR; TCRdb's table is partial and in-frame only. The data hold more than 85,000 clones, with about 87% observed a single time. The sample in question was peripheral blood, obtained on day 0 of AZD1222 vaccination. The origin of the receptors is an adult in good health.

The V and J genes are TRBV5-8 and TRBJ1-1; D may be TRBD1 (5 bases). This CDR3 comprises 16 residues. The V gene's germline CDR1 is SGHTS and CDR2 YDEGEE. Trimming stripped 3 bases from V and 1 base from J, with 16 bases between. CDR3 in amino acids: CASSYSFGGRNTEAFF. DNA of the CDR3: TGTGCCAGCAGCTATTCCTTCGGGGGGAGGAACACTGAAGCTTTCTTT.

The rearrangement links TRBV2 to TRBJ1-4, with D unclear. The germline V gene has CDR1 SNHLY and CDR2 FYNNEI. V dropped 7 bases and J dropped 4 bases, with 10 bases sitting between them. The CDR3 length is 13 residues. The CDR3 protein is CASTPDGNEKLFF. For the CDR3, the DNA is TGTGCCAGCACCCCGGACGGTAATGAAAAACTGTTTTTT.

CDR3 loop: CASSLGRTLYGYTF. CDR3 DNA sequence: TGTGCCAGCAGTTTAGGACGCACCCTCTATGGCTACACCTTC. The chain links TRBV28 to TRBJ1-2; no clear D gene. Trimming removed 2 bases from V and 4 bases from J, with 11 bases in between. Germline CDR1 and CDR2: MDHEN and SYDVKM. This CDR3 has 14 amino acids.

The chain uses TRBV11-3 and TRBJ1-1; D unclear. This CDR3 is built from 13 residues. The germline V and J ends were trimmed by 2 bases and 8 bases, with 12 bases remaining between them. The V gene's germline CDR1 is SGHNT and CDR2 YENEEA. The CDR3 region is CASSLSFETEAFF. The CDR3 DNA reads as TGTGCCAGCAGCTTATCATTCGAGACCGAAGCTTTCTTT.

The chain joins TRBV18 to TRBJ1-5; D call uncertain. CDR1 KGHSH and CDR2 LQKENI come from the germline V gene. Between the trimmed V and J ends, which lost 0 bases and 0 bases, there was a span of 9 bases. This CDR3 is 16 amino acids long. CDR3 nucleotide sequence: TGTGCCAGCTCACCACCATTCCAGGTTAGCAATCAGCCCCAGCATTTT. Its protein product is CASSPPFQVSNQPQHF.

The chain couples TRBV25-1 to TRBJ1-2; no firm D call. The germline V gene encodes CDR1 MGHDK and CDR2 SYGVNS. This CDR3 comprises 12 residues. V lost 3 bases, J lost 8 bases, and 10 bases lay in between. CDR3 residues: CASSDLLGGYTF. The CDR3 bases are TGTGCCAGCAGTGACCTCTTAGGCGGCTACACCTTC.

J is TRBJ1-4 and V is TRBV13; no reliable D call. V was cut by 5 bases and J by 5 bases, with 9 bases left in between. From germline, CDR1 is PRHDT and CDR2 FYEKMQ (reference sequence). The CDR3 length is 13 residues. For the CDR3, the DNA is TGTGCCAGCAGCGCCGGTTGGAATGAAAAACTGTTTTTT. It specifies CASSAGWNEKLFF. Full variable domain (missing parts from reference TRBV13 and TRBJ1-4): AAGVIQSPRHLIKEKRETATLKCYPIPRHDTVYWYQQGPGQDPQFLISFYEKMQSDKGSIPDRFSAQQFSDYHSELNMSSLELGDSALYFCASSAGWNEKLFFGSGTQLSVL.

The CDR3 nucleotides read TGTGCCAGCAGTTATTGGGAAAACACTGAAGCTTTCTTT. This translates into CASSYWENTEAFF. The chain links TRBV6-5 to TRBJ1-1; no definite D call. This CDR3 has 13 amino acids. Germline V gives CDR1 MNHEY, CDR2 SVGAGI. Trimming shortened V by 3 bases and J by 2 bases, and 7 bases separated the two germline ends.

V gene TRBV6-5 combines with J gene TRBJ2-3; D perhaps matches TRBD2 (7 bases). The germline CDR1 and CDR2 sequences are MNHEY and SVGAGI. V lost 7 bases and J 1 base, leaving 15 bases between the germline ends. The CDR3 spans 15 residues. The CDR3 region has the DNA TGTGCCAGCATGACCACGCGGGGGCGCACAGATACGCAGTATTTT. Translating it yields CASMTTRGRTDTQYF.

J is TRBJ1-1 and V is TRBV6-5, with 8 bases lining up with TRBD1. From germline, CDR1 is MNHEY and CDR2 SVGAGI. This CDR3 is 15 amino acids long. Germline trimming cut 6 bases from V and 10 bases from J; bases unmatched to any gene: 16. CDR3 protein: CASRLTPTGALVAFF. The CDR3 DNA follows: TGTGCCAGCAGGCTAACGCCGACAGGGGCGCTGGTAGCTTTCTTT.

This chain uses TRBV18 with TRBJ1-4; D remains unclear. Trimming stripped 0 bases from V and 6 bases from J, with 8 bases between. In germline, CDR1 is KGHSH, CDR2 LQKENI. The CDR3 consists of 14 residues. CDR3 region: CASSPPNTYEKLFF. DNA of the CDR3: TGTGCCAGCTCACCACCCAACACTTATGAAAAACTGTTTTTT. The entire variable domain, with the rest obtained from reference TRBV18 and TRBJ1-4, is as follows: NAGVMQNPRHLVRRRGQEARLRCSPMKGHSHVYWYRQLPEEGLKFMVYLQKENIIDESGMPKERFSAEFPKEGPSILRIQQVVRGDSAAYFCASSPPNTYEKLFFGSGTQLSVL.

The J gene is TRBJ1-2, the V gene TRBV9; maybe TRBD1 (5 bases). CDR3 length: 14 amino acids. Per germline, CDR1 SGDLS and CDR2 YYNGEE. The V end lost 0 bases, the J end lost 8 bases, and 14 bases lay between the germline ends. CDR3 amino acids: CASSVAGRVSGYTF. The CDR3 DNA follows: TGTGCCAGCAGCGTAGCAGGCAGGGTGAGCGGCTACACCTTC.

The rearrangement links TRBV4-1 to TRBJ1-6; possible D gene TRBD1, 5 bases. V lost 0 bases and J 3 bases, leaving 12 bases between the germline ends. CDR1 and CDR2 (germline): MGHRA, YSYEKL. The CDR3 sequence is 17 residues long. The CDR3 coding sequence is TGCGCCAGCAGCCAAGATGGGCAGGGCGGCTATAATTCACCCCTCCACTTT. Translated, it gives CASSQDGQGGYNSPLHF.

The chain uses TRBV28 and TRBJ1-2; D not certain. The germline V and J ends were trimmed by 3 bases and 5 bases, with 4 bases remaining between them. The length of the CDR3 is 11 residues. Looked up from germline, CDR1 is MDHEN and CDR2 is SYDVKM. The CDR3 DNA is TGTGCCAGCAGTTTGGAGTATGGCTACACCTTC. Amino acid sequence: CASSLEYGYTF.

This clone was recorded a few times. CDR3 protein: CASSSTGPRNYGYTF. The CDR3 DNA reads as TGTGCCAGCAGTTCCACCGGCCCCAGAAACTATGGCTACACCTTC. The chain combines TRBV28 with TRBJ1-2; D is uncertain. Germline loops: CDR1 MDHEN, CDR2 SYDVKM. The CDR3 has 15 amino acids. Trimming removed 4 bases from V and 2 bases from J, with 14 bases in between.

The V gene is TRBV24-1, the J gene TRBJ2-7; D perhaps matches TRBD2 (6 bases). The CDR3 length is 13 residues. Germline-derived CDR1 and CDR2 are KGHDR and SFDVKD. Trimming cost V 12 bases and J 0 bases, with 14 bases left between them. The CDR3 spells CASSDGSSYEQYF. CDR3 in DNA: TGTGCCTCTTCGGACGGGAGCTCCTACGAGCAGTACTTC.

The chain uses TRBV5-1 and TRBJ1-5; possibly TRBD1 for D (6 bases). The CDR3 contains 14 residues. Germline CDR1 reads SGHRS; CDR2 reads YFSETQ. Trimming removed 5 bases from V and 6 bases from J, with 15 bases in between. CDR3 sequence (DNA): TGCGCCAGCAGTCCGCAGGGGTTGGTTCAGCCCCAGCATTTT. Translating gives CASSPQGLVQPQHF.